The clone carrying this T cell receptor beta chain appeared a few times. Antigen: not known. Using its own MiXCR run on the RT-PCR reads, TCRdb lists one record per CDR3 protein. In the table there are hundreds of thousands of distinct CDR3 sequences, around 18% of which are singletons. These data belong to a study of response to subunit inactivated influenza vaccine. Study-wide findings and caveats: The authors suggested that every seasonal influenza vaccination recruits few new T cells.

Trimming took 5 bases from V and 3 from J, leaving 16 bases between them. Germline values: CDR1 SEHNR, CDR2 FQNEAQ (reference sequence). This CDR3 spans 15 amino acids. The source of this sequence is a man aged 50 to 60 who received an inactivated influenza vaccine. This specimen was PBMCs from blood, taken more than 4 days after vaccination. The chain recombines TRBV7-9 with TRBJ1-1, with unresolved D. The CDR3 coding sequence is TGTGCCAGCAGCCGCGGCGACGGGCCCTACACTGAAGCTTTCTTT. The encoded protein is CASSRGDGPYTEAFF.